The clone carrying this T cell receptor (beta chain) was recorded a few times. Its antigen remains unidentified. Construction of TCR beta libraries relied on iRepertoire HTBI primers and on Arm-PCR targeting CDR3 regions. TCRdb re-called the multiplex PCR reads with MiXCR, one entry per CDR3 protein. The sample consists of 400,000 to 450,000 distinct CDR3 sequences, 23% of them appearing once. The germline gives CDR1 MNHEY, CDR2 SMNVEV (reference sequence). This CDR3 is 14 amino acids long. Trimming removed 5 bases from V and 4 bases from J, with 11 bases in between. Regarding time point: persistent/refractory GD, antithyroid drugs over 5 years with positive TRAb. The authors made the TCR library using RNA they extracted from PBMCs. The sample is drawn from a study of regulatory T cells in long-lasting Graves disease. General study results and limits: Persistent disease was characterized by preferential usage of TRBV28, TRBJ1-2 and TRBJ2-5.

This receptor was obtained from a female donor with Graves disease. The sample was peripheral blood mononuclear cells (PBMCs), taken when the disease was refractory, from a patient treated with antithyroid drugs. The chain joins TRBV27 to TRBJ2-2; D may match TRBD1 or TRBD2 (5 bases each). The CDR3, as DNA: TGTGCCAGCAGTCCGGGACCACTCACCGGGGAGCTGTTTTTT. It codes for CASSPGPLTGELFF.